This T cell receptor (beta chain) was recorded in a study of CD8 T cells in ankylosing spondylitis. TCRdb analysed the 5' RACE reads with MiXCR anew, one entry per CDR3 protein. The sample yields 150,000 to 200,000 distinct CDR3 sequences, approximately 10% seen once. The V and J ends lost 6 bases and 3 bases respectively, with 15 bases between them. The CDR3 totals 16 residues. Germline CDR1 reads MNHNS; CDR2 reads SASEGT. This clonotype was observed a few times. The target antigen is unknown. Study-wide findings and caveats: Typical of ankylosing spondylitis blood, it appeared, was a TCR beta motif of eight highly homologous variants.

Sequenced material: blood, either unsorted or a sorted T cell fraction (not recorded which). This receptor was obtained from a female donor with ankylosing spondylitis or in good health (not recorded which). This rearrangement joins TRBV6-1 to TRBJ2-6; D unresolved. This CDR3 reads CASSAWGSSGANVLTF. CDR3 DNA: TGTGCCAGCAGCGCGTGGGGATCTAGTGGGGCCAACGTCCTGACTTTC.